This TCR beta chain was found in a study of regulatory T cells in long-lasting Graves disease. Described time point: newly diagnosed GD, antithyroid drugs for less than 3 months. Scientists built the TCR library using RNA that was extracted from PBMCs. In building TCR beta libraries, iRepertoire HTBI primers were used together with Arm-PCR of CDR3 regions. As processed by the authors: Across all samples, 62 TRBV segments and roughly 14 TRBJ segments were identified. Via MiXCR, TCRdb re-called the multiplex PCR reads, giving one row per CDR3 protein. The V and J calls shown here were made by TCRdb, not taken from the authors' results. The table includes 500,000 or so distinct CDR3 sequences, 15% to 20% detected once. Study-level findings and limits: Accuracy was possibly reduced by small sample size.

About this clonotype itself: Its antigen remains unknown.

Deletions cut 2 bases from V and 9 bases from J, with 14 bases between. The CDR3 extends over 14 amino acids. The same sample was also used in a study of T cells in Graves' hyperthyroidism and ophthalmopathy. In that study: A first-round RT-PCR of the TCR CDR3 used the HTBI primer set.

This TCR was sampled from a man aged 35 to 55 with Graves disease. The sample in question was peripheral blood mononuclear cells (PBMCs), obtained at new diagnosis, from a patient treated with antithyroid drugs. This chain links TRBV12-3 or TRBV12-4 with TRBJ2-1; D assignment may be TRBD1 or TRBD2 (6 bases each). The CDR3 bases are TGTGCCAGCAGTTTAAAGGGGGGTCGTGGTGAGCAGTTCTTC. The encoded protein is CASSLKGGRGEQFF.